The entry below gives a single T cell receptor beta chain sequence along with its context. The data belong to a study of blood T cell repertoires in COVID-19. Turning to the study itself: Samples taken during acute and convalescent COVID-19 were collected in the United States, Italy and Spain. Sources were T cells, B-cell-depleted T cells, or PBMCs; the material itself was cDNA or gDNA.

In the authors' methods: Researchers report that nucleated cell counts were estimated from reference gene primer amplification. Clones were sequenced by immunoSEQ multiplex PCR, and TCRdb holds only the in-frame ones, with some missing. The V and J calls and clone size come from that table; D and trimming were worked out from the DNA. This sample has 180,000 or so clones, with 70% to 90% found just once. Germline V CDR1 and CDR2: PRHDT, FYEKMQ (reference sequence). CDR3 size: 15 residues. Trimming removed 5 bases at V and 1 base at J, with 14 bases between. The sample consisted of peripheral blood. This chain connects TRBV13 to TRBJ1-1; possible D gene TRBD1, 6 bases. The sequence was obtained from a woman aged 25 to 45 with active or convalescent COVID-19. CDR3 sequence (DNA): TGTGCCAGCAGCCCTTTTTCGACAGGGAACACTGAAGCTTTCTTT. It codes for CASSPFSTGNTEAFF.